These T cell receptor beta chains were read from a single sample in a study of cytomegalovirus exposure and HLA in healthy donors. Here immunoSEQ multiplex PCR was the method, and the copy in TCRdb shows in-frame clones only, minus some. The table records over 95,000 clones, around 77% of them present only once. The sequenced material came from PBMCs. These receptor sequences come from a woman aged 25 to 39 in good health and CMV-seropositive. CDR3s include the opening cysteine and the closing phenylalanine or tryptophan. The D gene is left open where the match is weak. Rows give clone size only sometimes, using once, few, many, or a class for an expanded clone.

D	V	J	size	CDR3	DNA
-	TRBV29-1	TRBJ2-7	-	CSVDSGTTHYEQYF	TGCAGCGTTGATAGCGGCACAACACACTACGAGCAGTACTTC
-	TRBV5-5	TRBJ2-7	few	CASSLLTSPYEQYF	TGTGCCAGCAGCTTGTTAACATCACCCTACGAGCAGTACTTC
TRBD2	TRBV30	TRBJ2-1	-	CAWSVKDSGGYNEQFF	TGTGCCTGGAGTGTAAAAGATAGCGGGGGTTACAATGAGCAGTTCTTC
-	TRBV18	TRBJ2-2	few	CASSPKSGLMTGELFF	TGTGCCAGCTCACCAAAAAGCGGCTTAATGACCGGGGAGCTGTTTTTT
-	TRBV27	TRBJ2-5	-	CASSLTGTRETQYF	TGTGCCAGCAGTTTAACGGGTACCCGGGAGACCCAGTACTTC
-	TRBV4-1	TRBJ2-7	-	CASSPSAGYYEQYF	TGCGCCAGCAGCCCCTCGGCGGGGTACTACGAGCAGTACTTC
-	TRBV11-2	TRBJ2-7	-	CASSLGGAGNEQYF	TGTGCCAGCAGCTTAGGTGGTGCGGGTAACGAGCAGTACTTC
-	TRBV21-1	TRBJ2-3	-	CASSPINRDRGQDTQYF	TGTGCCAGCAGCCCGATCAACCGGGACAGGGGGCAAGATACGCAGTATTTT
-	TRBV23-1	TRBJ2-7	once	CASSQDPTTGLMPYEQYF	TGCGCCAGCAGTCAGGATCCTACAACAGGTCTCATGCCCTACGAGCAGTACTTC
TRBD1	TRBV10-3	TRBJ2-7	-	CAISESRQGPYEQYF	TGTGCCATCAGTGAGTCGCGACAGGGTCCCTACGAGCAGTACTTC
-	TRBV7-3	TRBJ2-1	few	CASSLRSGYNEQFF	TGTGCCAGCAGCTTAAGGTCAGGCTACAATGAGCAGTTCTTC
-	TRBV7-8	TRBJ1-5	-	CASRGSRGVSNQPQHF	TGTGCCAGCAGAGGATCCAGGGGAGTTAGCAATCAGCCCCAGCATTTT
-	TRBV6-1	TRBJ2-7	-	CASSSSGLIYEQYF	TGTGCCAGCAGTTCTTCCGGACTGATCTACGAGCAGTACTTC
TRBD2	TRBV19	TRBJ2-3	-	CASSSLSGGADTQYF	TGTGCCAGTAGTTCCCTTAGCGGGGGGGCAGATACGCAGTATTTT
TRBD2	TRBV13	TRBJ2-7	-	CASSSRTSAIPHEQYF	TGTGCCAGCAGCTCGAGGACTAGCGCCATCCCCCACGAGCAGTACTTC
-	TRBV9	TRBJ2-7	-	CASSVAGSGEQYF	TGTGCCAGCAGCGTAGCAGGGTCGGGCGAGCAGTACTTC
TRBD2	TRBV4-1	TRBJ2-7	-	CASSPRLAGENEQYF	TGCGCCAGCAGCCCAAGACTAGCGGGAGAAAACGAGCAGTACTTC
TRBD1	TRBV18	TRBJ1-1	-	CASSPNRDRPTGAFF	TGTGCCAGCTCACCTAACCGGGACAGGCCGACCGGAGCTTTCTTT
TRBD1	TRBV14	TRBJ2-3	few	CASSRTDRGRSTDTQYF	TGTGCCAGCAGCCGAACCGACAGGGGACGAAGCACAGATACGCAGTATTTT
TRBD1	TRBV27	TRBJ2-7	-	CASSPGTGLEQYF	TGTGCCAGCTCCCCGGGGACAGGGCTCGAGCAGTACTTC
TRBD2	TRBV2	TRBJ2-3	-	CASSDPSGEDTQYF	TGTGCCAGCAGTGATCCTAGCGGAGAAGATACGCAGTATTTT
-	TRBV7-2	TRBJ1-2	-	CASSQTFTGGYTF	TGTGCCAGCAGCCAGACATTTACGGGGGGCTACACCTTC
-	TRBV15	TRBJ1-1	-	CATSSKRHTEAFF	TGTGCCACCAGCAGTAAGCGTCACACTGAAGCTTTCTTT
-	TRBV7-3	TRBJ1-2	-	CASSLWGSNGYGYTF	TGTGCCAGCAGCTTATGGGGCTCCAATGGCTATGGCTACACCTTC
TRBD2	TRBV18	TRBJ2-1	-	CASSRFGAGATDEQFF	TGTGCCAGCTCTCGTTTCGGAGCGGGGGCAACCGATGAGCAGTTCTTC
TRBD2	TRBV7-6	TRBJ2-3	-	CASSPPVSGGVVDTQYF	TGTGCCAGCAGCCCCCCGGTTAGCGGGGGGGTTGTAGATACGCAGTATTTT
-	TRBV7-9	TRBJ1-6	few	CASSLGGDSPLHF	TGTGCCAGCAGCTTAGGGGGGGATTCACCCCTCCACTTT
TRBD2	TRBV4-1	TRBJ2-1	-	CASSQPTSGSYNEQFF	TGCGCCAGCAGCCAACCAACTAGCGGCAGCTACAATGAGCAGTTCTTC
TRBD1	TRBV6-1	TRBJ1-5	-	CDSSEAQQGNQPQHF	TGTGACAGCAGTGAAGCGCAACAGGGGAATCAGCCCCAGCATTTT
-	TRBV18	TRBJ2-1	-	CASSPQSANEQFF	TGTGCCAGCTCACCACAATCCGCGAATGAGCAGTTCTTC
-	TRBV27	TRBJ2-7	-	CASSLSVSTRSSYEQYF	TGTGCCAGCAGTTTATCGGTGTCGACACGTAGCTCCTACGAGCAGTACTTC
TRBD1	TRBV7-9	TRBJ2-7	-	CASSLGTGDEQYF	TGTGCCAGCAGCTTAGGGACAGGGGACGAGCAGTACTTC
-	TRBV7-9	TRBJ1-1	few	CASSPGVMNTEAFF	TGTGCCAGCAGCCCGGGAGTAATGAACACTGAAGCTTTCTTT
TRBD1	TRBV5-1	TRBJ1-3	-	CASSLGTGSGNTIYF	TGCGCCAGCAGCCTCGGGACAGGGTCTGGAAACACCATATATTTT
TRBD1	TRBV30	TRBJ1-2	-	CAWSGKGTGAGYGYTF	TGTGCCTGGAGTGGAAAGGGGACAGGGGCCGGCTATGGCTACACCTTC
TRBD2	TRBV2	TRBJ2-2	-	CASRTEAGGPGTGELFF	TGTGCCAGCAGAACAGAAGCGGGAGGGCCGGGCACCGGGGAGCTGTTTTTT
-	TRBV7-8	TRBJ2-7	-	CASSLVRRQQDYEQYF	TGTGCCAGCAGCTTAGTCAGGAGACAGCAGGACTACGAGCAGTACTTC
-	TRBV14	TRBJ1-1	-	CASSSRGFAEAFF	TGTGCCAGCAGCTCCCGGGGGTTCGCTGAAGCTTTCTTT
-	TRBV19	TRBJ1-1	-	CASSIDYSLNTEAFF	TGTGCCAGTAGTATAGATTACAGCTTGAACACTGAAGCTTTCTTT
TRBD1	TRBV5-1	TRBJ2-2	once	CASRPTGANTGELFF	TGCGCCAGCAGACCAACAGGGGCAAACACCGGGGAGCTGTTTTTT